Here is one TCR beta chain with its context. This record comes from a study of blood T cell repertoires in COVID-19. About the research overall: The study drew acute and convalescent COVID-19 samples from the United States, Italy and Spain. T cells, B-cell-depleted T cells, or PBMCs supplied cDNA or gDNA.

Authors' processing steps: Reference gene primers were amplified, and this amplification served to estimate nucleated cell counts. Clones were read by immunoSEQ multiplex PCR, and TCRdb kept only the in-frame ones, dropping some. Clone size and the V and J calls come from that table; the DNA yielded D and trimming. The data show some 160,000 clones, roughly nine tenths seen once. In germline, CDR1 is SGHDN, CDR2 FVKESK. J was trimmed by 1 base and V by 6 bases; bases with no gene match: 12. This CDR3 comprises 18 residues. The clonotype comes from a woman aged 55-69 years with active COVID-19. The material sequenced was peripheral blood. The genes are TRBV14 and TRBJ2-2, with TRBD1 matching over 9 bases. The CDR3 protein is CASSPRTGALKNTGELFF. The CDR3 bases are TGTGCCAGCAGTCCTCGGACAGGGGCCCTAAAGAACACCGGGGAGCTGTTTTTT.